This paragraph covers one TCR beta chain sequence. Its antigen remains unidentified. The data originate from a study of CD8 T cells in Susac syndrome. On the study more broadly: The Susac syndrome patients were therapy-naive, on corticosteroids, or on intravenous immunoglobulin alone at blood draw. Findings and caveats of the study: Detection of Susac-specific public clones gave around 15 in total CD8+ repertoires and roughly five in CD8+ TEMRA repertoires. The peak of CD8+ clonal expansion in Susac was seen in TEMRA cells and active patients.

The germline V and J ends were trimmed by 8 bases and 6 bases, with 19 bases remaining between them. Per germline, CDR1 SNHLY and CDR2 FYNNEI. The CDR3 runs 14 residues. Roughly 0.45 to 1 ug RNA was reverse transcribed with random hexamers. TCRdb re-derived calls from the immunoSEQ multiplex PCR reads in MiXCR, one entry per CDR3 protein. The table lists some 120,000 distinct CDR3 sequences, about 94% of them singletons. The sequenced sample was CD8+ T cells from PBMCs. The TCR sequence derives from a human donor with Susac syndrome. The V call is TRBV2, the J call TRBJ1-2; D ambiguous. The CDR3: CASLEGPLGHGYTF. In DNA form, the CDR3 reads TGTGCCAGCTTAGAAGGGCCCCTAGGACATGGCTACACCTTC.